Each of the 4 T cell receptor beta chains below was sequenced from the same sample in a study of T cells in Graves' hyperthyroidism and ophthalmopathy. Authors of the study amplified TCR beta CDR3 regions from RNA transcripts. Initially, a first-round RT-PCR of the TCR CDR3 employed the HTBI primer set. Via MiXCR, TCRdb re-called the multiplex PCR reads, giving one row per CDR3 protein. The data show about 460,000 distinct CDR3 sequences, 20% to 25% seen once. Sequencing input: blood. The receptors shown here come from a woman in her 70s with Graves' ophthalmopathy.

The chain combines TRBV6-2 or TRBV6-3 with TRBJ1-1; D is uncertain. V lost 0 bases to trimming and J lost 5 bases, with 7 bases between them. There are 13 residues in the CDR3. Germline V gives CDR1 MNHEY, CDR2 SVGEGT. CDR3 sequence reads: CASSYSLRTEAFF. The CDR3 DNA reads TGTGCCAGCAGTTACTCCTTAAGGACTGAAGCTTTCTTT.

This clonotype was counted between two and nine times. The rearrangement links TRBV2 to TRBJ1-5; TRBD1 is a possible D gene (6 bases). This CDR3 spans 15 amino acids. Germline V gene data show CDR1 as SNHLY and CDR2 as FYNNEI. The V end lost 6 bases, the J end lost 7 bases, and 19 bases lay between the germline ends. The CDR3 region has the DNA TGTGCCAGCAGCCGGGAGGGGGGGGGCCGGCAGCCCCAGCATTTT. This gives the protein CASSREGGGRQPQHF. The full variable domain, rest sourced from reference TRBV2 and TRBJ1-5, is EPEVTQTPSHQVTQMGQEVILRCVPISNHLYFYWYRQILGQKVEFLVSFYNNEISEKSEIFDDQFSVERPDGSNFTLKIRSTKLEDSAMYFCASSREGGGRQPQHFGDGTRLSIL.

The chain employs TRBV20-1 and TRBJ2-3, with a tentative D call TRBD2 (5 bases). The CDR3 covers 13 residues. V lost 3 bases, J lost 6 bases, and 13 bases lay in between. Germline V CDR1 and CDR2: DFQATT, SNEGSKA (reference sequence). CDR3 DNA sequence: TGCAGTGCTAGTGTCTCAGGCGGGGATACGCAGTATTTT. Encoded protein: CSASVSGGDTQYF.

This clonotype was counted a few times. This chain connects TRBV6-2 or TRBV6-3 to TRBJ2-7; TRBD1 matches at 9 bases. CDR1 and CDR2 (germline): MNHEY, SVGEGT. V dropped 7 bases and J dropped 2; count of bases not matched to a gene: 6. The CDR3 contains 14 residues. CDR3 nucleotides: TGTGCCAGCACCTACAGGGACAGGGCCTACGAGCAGTACTTC. This translates into CASTYRDRAYEQYF.